A single sample is the source of the 21 T cell receptor beta chains below, sequenced in a study of cytomegalovirus exposure and HLA in healthy donors. PCR involved 60 Vbeta and 13 Jbeta primers. This table comes from immunoSEQ multiplex PCR, and its TCRdb copy is limited to in-frame clones, with some not included. The repertoire consists of about 180,000 clones, with about three quarters occurring once and the leading ten covering over 1.1%. Sequenced: PBMCs. The receptors derive from a man in his late teens or twenties in good health and CMV-seronegative.

This clone is a singleton in its sample. J is TRBJ2-6 and V is TRBV7-6, with D possibly being TRBD1 (5 bases). CDR3 size: 16 residues. V lost 5 bases and J 1 base, leaving 12 bases between the germline ends. CDR1 and CDR2 (germline): SGHVS, FNYEAQ. The CDR3 bases are TGTGCCAGCAGCGATAGCCCAGGGTCTGGGGCCAACGTCCTGACTTTC. Protein product: CASSDSPGSGANVLTF.

DNA of the CDR3: TGCGCCAGCAGCCAAGCGTACGGGTTTGATGGGGGCTACACCTTC. Residues: CASSQAYGFDGGYTF. The rearrangement joins TRBV4-3 to TRBJ1-2, with D uncertain. The CDR3 length is 15 residues. Trimming took 1 base from V and 8 from J, leaving 17 bases between them. Germline-derived CDR1 and CDR2 are LGHNA and YSLEER.

The J gene is TRBJ2-2, the V gene TRBV4-1, with 8 bases matching TRBD2. CDR1 MGHRA and CDR2 YSYEKL come from the germline V gene. There are 17 residues in the CDR3. Losses at the gene ends were 2 bases for V and 1 base for J; bases not matched to a gene: 6. CDR3 nucleotide sequence: TGCGCCAGCAGCCAACTAGTAGCGGGAAAGAACACCGGGGAGCTGTTTTTT. This codes for CASSQLVAGKNTGELFF.

V usage is TRBV30 and J usage is TRBJ2-1; the match to TRBD2 covers 7 bases. Trimming at V came to 5 bases and at J to 1 base, leaving 8 bases not matched to a gene. The length of the CDR3 is 15 residues. The germline CDR1 and CDR2 sequences are GTSNPN and SVGIG (reference sequence). The CDR3 region is CAWGTSVGSYNEQFF. CDR3 DNA sequence: TGTGCCTGGGGTACTAGCGTAGGGTCCTACAATGAGCAGTTCTTC.

The gene calls are TRBV30 and TRBJ1-2, with D tentatively TRBD1 (6 bases). V was cut by 2 bases and J by 5 bases, with 9 bases left in between. The CDR3 has 12 amino acids. Germline lookup yields CDR1 GTSNPN and CDR2 SVGIG (reference sequence). Here the CDR3 DNA reads TGTGCCTGGAGTTCCGGGACATATGGCTACACCTTC. Amino acid sequence: CAWSSGTYGYTF.

This chain uses TRBV19 with TRBJ2-1; 7 bases are a match to TRBD2. The CDR3 loop spans 19 amino acids. Trimming removed 1 base from V and 9 bases from J; junction bases left unmatched: 21. Germline lookup yields CDR1 LNHDA and CDR2 SQIVND (reference sequence). CDR3 residues: CASSIAYSSAGVSQGEQFF. The CDR3 DNA sequence: TGTGCCAGTAGTATAGCCTACTCGTCGGCGGGAGTTTCCCAGGGTGAGCAGTTCTTC.

The rearrangement joins TRBV5-5 to TRBJ2-1; 8 bases line up with TRBD1. CDR1 and CDR2 from the germline V gene are SGHKS and YYEKEE (reference sequence). After removal of 2 bases from V and 5 bases from J, the junction contained 9 bases not matched to a gene. CDR3 size: 16 residues. This CDR3 reads CASSLSRDRLDNEQFF. For the CDR3, the DNA is TGTGCCAGCAGCTTATCCCGGGACAGGTTAGACAATGAGCAGTTCTTC.

V gene TRBV7-6 combines with J gene TRBJ2-3; a possible D gene is TRBD2 (7 bases). CDR1 is SGHVS, CDR2 FNYEAQ, per germline. This CDR3 is 19 amino acids long. V was cut by 4 bases and J by 0 bases, with 23 bases left in between. The CDR3 is CASSSLSLRGRGSTDTQYF. DNA for the CDR3: TGTGCCAGCAGCTCTCTGTCCCTTAGGGGGAGGGGAAGCACAGATACGCAGTATTTT.

J is TRBJ2-5 and V is TRBV19, with TRBD1 as a possible D gene (5 bases). This CDR3 contains 15 residues. Trimming took 5 bases from V and 1 from J, leaving 14 bases between them. Looked up from germline, CDR1 is LNHDA and CDR2 is SQIVND (reference sequence). The CDR3 DNA reads TGTGCCAGTAGTCCCTTAGGGGTGGGCCAAGAGACCCAGTACTTC. Protein product: CASSPLGVGQETQYF.

The rearrangement uses TRBV12-5 and TRBJ2-3; a weak D match, TRBD1 (6 bases). From germline, CDR1 is LGHNT and CDR2 FRNRAP. Trimming cost V 5 bases and J 4 bases, with 13 bases left between them. The CDR3 is 14 amino acids. The CDR3 region has the DNA TGTGCTAGTGGTAACAGGGTTTGGGCAGATACGCAGTATTTT. This encodes CASGNRVWADTQYF.

The rearrangement uses TRBV10-2 and TRBJ2-1; D may be TRBD2 (6 bases). This CDR3 spans 13 amino acids. Germline CDR1 is WSHSY and CDR2 is SAAADI. With 8 bases removed from V and 4 bases from J, the gap between germline ends came to 12 bases. CDR3 DNA: TGCGCCAGCGCGGCGGGGAGGTACAATGAGCAGTTCTTC. This codes for CASAAGRYNEQFF.

V and J are TRBV6-1 and TRBJ1-2; TRBD1 matches at 9 bases. The V and J ends lost 5 bases and 8 bases, in that order; junction bases with no gene match: 12. Germline lookup yields CDR1 MNHNS and CDR2 SASEGT. The CDR3 covers 15 residues. CDR3 residues: CASSWRKDRGKGYTF. CDR3 nucleotide sequence: TGTGCCAGCAGTTGGAGGAAGGACAGGGGCAAAGGCTACACCTTC.

This chain links TRBV29-1 with TRBJ2-1, with D perhaps TRBD2 (5 bases). V lost 7 bases and J lost 8, with 18 bases in between. The CDR3 covers 13 residues. Germline V lookup: CDR1 SQVTM, CDR2 ANQGSEA. The chain's CDR3 is CSARAEPTYEQFF. The CDR3 nucleotides are TGCAGCGCCCGAGCGGAACCCACATATGAGCAGTTCTTC.

The chain couples TRBV6-6 to TRBJ1-2, with D perhaps TRBD1 (5 bases). The CDR3 spans 13 residues. CDR1 and CDR2 from the germline V gene are MNHNY and SVGAGI (reference sequence). V lost 10 bases, J lost 4 bases, and 16 bases lay in between. Written as DNA, the CDR3 is TGTGCCACTCTAATGGGGGGGAGCTATGGCTACACCTTC. It codes for CATLMGGSYGYTF.

The chain uses TRBV11-2 and TRBJ2-1; 8 nucleotides agree with TRBD2. Germline values: CDR1 SGHAT, CDR2 FQNNGV. This CDR3 comprises 13 residues. V shed 8 bases and J 9 bases; nucleotides not matched to a gene: 9. The DNA of the CDR3 is TGTGCCAGCTTACGGGAGGGGGGTTCTGAGCAGTTCTTC. It encodes CASLREGGSEQFF.

The chain combines TRBV7-9 with TRBJ1-3; D is unresolved. The CDR3 contains 11 residues. Germline V CDR1 and CDR2: SEHNR, FQNEAQ (reference sequence). V lost 1 base, J lost 8 bases, and 3 bases lay in between. The DNA for the CDR3 is TGTGCCAGCAGCTTAGTCGACACCATATATTTT. It translates to CASSLVDTIYF.

This sequence joins TRBV4-2 and TRBJ2-5, with D possibly matching TRBD2 (7 bases). CDR3 length: 14 amino acids. The germline V and J ends were trimmed by 5 bases and 4 bases, with 14 bases remaining between them. Germline V gives CDR1 LGHNA, CDR2 YNFKEQ. For the CDR3, the DNA is TGTGCCAGCAGCTCGAGAGGGGGGGGAGAGACCCAGTACTTC. Protein product: CASSSRGGGETQYF.

The chain combines TRBV10-3 with TRBJ2-7, with D unresolved. Germline V gene sequence: CDR1 ENHRY, CDR2 SYGVKD. The V end lost 10 bases, the J end lost 0 bases, and 7 bases lay between the germline ends. The CDR3 runs 11 residues. CDR3 in amino acids: CATQDSYEQYF. The DNA of the CDR3 is TGTGCCACCCAGGACTCCTACGAGCAGTACTTC.

The chain uses TRBV10-3 and TRBJ2-1; weak D call: TRBD2 (6 bases). Germline CDR1 is ENHRY and CDR2 is SYGVKD. The CDR3 is made up of 15 amino acids. V lost 5 bases and J 4 bases, leaving 15 bases between the germline ends. As DNA, the CDR3 is TGTGCCATCAGTTTAGGTCGCGGGGATTACAATGAGCAGTTCTTC. Encoded protein: CAISLGRGDYNEQFF.

The chain recombines TRBV21-1 with TRBJ2-7; the table's TRBD1 call for D was not verified on the DNA. TRBV21-1 is a documented pseudogene. The CDR3 runs 15 residues. The CDR3 bases are TGTGCCAGCAGCGTACCCGGGACATTAGCCTACGAGCAGTACTTC. It codes for CASSVPGTLAYEQYF.

This clone appeared once. J is TRBJ1-2 and V is TRBV2; D is undetermined. CDR1 and CDR2 (germline): SNHLY, FYNNEI. Trimming stripped 1 base from V and 0 bases from J, with 6 bases between. This CDR3 is 14 amino acids long. The CDR3 sequence is CASSEDTSNYGYTF. CDR3 nucleotides: TGTGCCAGCAGTGAAGACACCTCTAACTATGGCTACACCTTC.